The 22 T cell receptor beta chains reported below all come from one sample, sequenced in a study of Ad26.COV2.S vaccination and SARS-CoV-2 variants. Sequencing used immunoSEQ multiplex PCR; TCRdb keeps in-frame clones, though not all of them. Of about 350,000 clones in the sample, around 89% were seen once. Stated treatment: about 20 received Ad26.COV2.S at low or high dose, single or two shots; five or six received placebo; per-sample allocation not given. The samples were gathered on day 63 after the first injection of vaccine or placebo. The sample in question was peripheral blood, obtained in a trial of Ad26.COV2.S vaccine versus placebo. Receptors were obtained from a person aged 18-60 years who received the Ad26.COV2.S COVID-19 vaccine or a placebo.

The rearrangement uses TRBV5-1 and TRBJ2-7; possibly TRBD1 or TRBD2 for D (5 bases each). This CDR3 has 17 amino acids. V lost 0 bases, J lost 3 bases, and 19 bases lay in between. The V gene's germline CDR1 is SGHRS and CDR2 YFSETQ. CDR3 sequence reads: CASSLDFPGPKYYEQYF. For the CDR3, the DNA is TGCGCCAGCAGCTTGGACTTTCCGGGACCTAAATACTACGAGCAGTACTTC. The whole variable domain, remainder taken from reference TRBV5-1 and TRBJ2-7, is KAGVTQTPRYLIKTRGQQVTLSCSPISGHRSVSWYQQTPGQGLQFLFEYFSETQRNKGNFPGRFSGRQFSNSRSEMNVSTLELGDSALYLCASSLDFPGPKYYEQYFGPGTRLTVT.

The rearrangement uses TRBV29-1 and TRBJ2-1; 7 bases agree with TRBD1. V dropped 6 bases and J dropped 0; count of bases not matched to a gene: 5. This CDR3 comprises 14 residues. CDR1 is SQVTM, CDR2 ANQGSEA, per germline. The CDR3 reads CSVAGTVSYNEQFF. The CDR3, as DNA: TGCAGCGTCGCTGGGACAGTCTCCTACAATGAGCAGTTCTTC.

The rearrangement links TRBV5-8 to TRBJ1-6; D unclear. This CDR3 is 15 amino acids long. V lost 4 bases and J lost 7, with 15 bases in between. CDR1 is SGHTS and CDR2 is YDEGEE in the germline V gene. The CDR3 bases are TGTGCCAGCAGCCCCGAGGCTATGGGGAATTCACCCCTCCACTTT. This gives the protein CASSPEAMGNSPLHF. Combining the CDR3 with reference TRBV5-8 and TRBJ1-6 gives the whole variable domain EAGVTQSPTHLIKTRGQQATLRCSPISGHTSVYWYQQALGLGLQFLLWYDEGEERNRGNFPPRFSGRQFPNYSSELNVNALELEDSALYLCASSPEAMGNSPLHFGNGTRLTVT.

This rearrangement joins TRBV11-3 to TRBJ2-2, with TRBD2 as a possible D gene (6 bases). Trimming removed 0 bases at V and 1 base at J, with 18 bases between. The CDR3 totals 19 residues. Germline lookup yields CDR1 SGHNT and CDR2 YENEEA. CDR3 in amino acids: CASSLESRTTLVNTGELFF. The CDR3 bases are TGTGCCAGCAGCTTAGAGTCCCGGACTACTTTAGTGAACACCGGGGAGCTGTTTTTT.

The CDR3 nucleotides are TGCAGCGTTGAACAGGGGGCTCGTGAGCAGTTCTTC. Residues: CSVEQGAREQFF. The chain carries TRBV29-1 and TRBJ2-1, with 8 bases that match TRBD1. The germline gives CDR1 SQVTM, CDR2 ANQGSEA. The J segment lost 9 bases and the V segment lost 2 bases, leaving 3 bases of the junction unmatched. The CDR3 extends over 12 amino acids.

This rearrangement joins TRBV4-1 to TRBJ2-1, with 8 bases matching TRBD1. This CDR3 is built from 16 residues. Germline V lookup: CDR1 MGHRA, CDR2 YSYEKL. The V and J ends lost 2 bases and 5 bases, in that order; junction bases with no gene match: 8. CDR3 loop: CASSQQRDRSDNEQFF. The CDR3 bases are TGCGCCAGCAGCCAACAAAGGGACAGGTCTGACAATGAGCAGTTCTTC.

The chain links TRBV7-2 to TRBJ1-4, with a weak D call TRBD1 (6 bases). Germline CDR1 SGHTA, CDR2 FQGNSA. V lost 1 base and J 7 bases, leaving 13 bases between the germline ends. CDR3 length: 15 amino acids. CDR3 sequence reads: CASSLDREAGEKLFF. Here the CDR3 DNA reads TGTGCCAGCAGCTTAGACAGGGAGGCGGGTGAAAAACTGTTTTTT.

The chain has TRBV4-2 and TRBJ2-7; TRBD1 or TRBD2 may be the D gene (5 bases each). The CDR3 covers 16 residues. The germline gives CDR1 LGHNA, CDR2 YNFKEQ. Trimming took off 1 base at V and 4 bases at J, with 17 bases between the two ends. The CDR3, as DNA: TGTGCCAGCAGCCAAGGAATCGGAACTAGACAGTACGAGCAGTACTTC. Translated, it gives CASSQGIGTRQYEQYF.

Only one count was recorded for this clone. At one end, the junction sequence differs from germline, possibly due to a read error. CDR3 sequence: CASSSTRTGELFF. The CDR3 bases are TGTGCTAGCAGCTCCACTAGAACCGGGGAGCTGTTTTTT. The chain couples TRBV7-7 to TRBJ2-2; D possibly corresponds to TRBD2 (5 bases). This CDR3 is 13 amino acids long. Germline V gene lookup returns CDR1 SSHAT and CDR2 FNYEAQ (reference sequence).

This clone has just one count. The gene calls are TRBV18 and TRBJ2-2; 7 nucleotides align to TRBD2. Trimming cost V 3 bases and J 4 bases; bases outside gene matches: 5. Per germline, CDR1 KGHSH and CDR2 LQKENI. The CDR3 has 15 residues. The CDR3 DNA follows: TGTGCCAGCTCACCCGACAGCGGGGTCACCGGGGAGCTGTTTTTT. Encoded protein: CASSPDSGVTGELFF.

This rearrangement joins TRBV6-5 to TRBJ1-2; 8 bases fit TRBD1. CDR1 MNHEY and CDR2 SVGAGI come from the germline V gene. V dropped 6 bases and J dropped 4; count of bases not matched to a gene: 4. This CDR3 is built from 13 residues. CDR3 sequence (DNA): TGTGCCAGCAGCCCGACAGGGGTCTATGGCTACACCTTC. It encodes CASSPTGVYGYTF.

This chain joins TRBV7-2 and TRBJ2-1, with a weak D call TRBD2 (6 bases). Germline-derived CDR1 and CDR2 are SGHTA and FQGNSA. The CDR3 runs to 15 residues. V was shortened by 5 bases and J by 15 bases, with 26 bases between the two germline ends. The CDR3 loop is CASSANRDSSLDPFF. CDR3 DNA sequence: TGTGCCAGCAGCGCAAACCGGGACTCCTCCCTGGATCCGTTCTTC.

This clone has a handful of counts. The chain carries TRBV6-2 or TRBV6-3 and TRBJ2-5; TRBD2 matches at 11 bases. The germline V gene has CDR1 MNHEY and CDR2 SVGEGT. CDR3 length: 19 residues. With V trimmed by 0 bases and J by 5 bases, 14 bases remained unmatched. The CDR3 protein is CASSYSGATSGEPRETQYF. CDR3 in DNA: TGTGCCAGCAGTTACTCGGGGGCGACTAGCGGGGAACCAAGGGAGACCCAGTACTTC.

The gene calls are TRBV30 and TRBJ2-1; no definite D call. The germline V and J ends were trimmed by 0 bases and 4 bases, with 4 bases remaining between them. The CDR3 loop spans 12 amino acids. Per germline, CDR1 GTSNPN and CDR2 SVGIG (reference sequence). The CDR3 DNA is TGTGCCTGGAGTGTGCAATACAATGAGCAGTTCTTC. Its protein is CAWSVQYNEQFF.

This clone came up a few times. This chain links TRBV10-3 with TRBJ2-3; TRBD2 matches at 11 bases. V was clipped by 6 bases and J by 5 bases; unmatched bases: 4. CDR1 is ENHRY and CDR2 is SYGVKD in the germline V gene. The CDR3 is made up of 14 amino acids. The CDR3 bases are TGTGCCATCAGCCAACTAGCGGGGGTAGATACGCAGTATTTT. Amino acid sequence: CAISQLAGVDTQYF.

The chain employs TRBV28 and TRBJ2-2; the D gene is possibly TRBD2 (5 bases). Trimming stripped 3 bases from V and 6 bases from J, with 11 bases between. Germline values: CDR1 MDHEN, CDR2 SYDVKM. The CDR3 runs 14 residues. The DNA of the CDR3 is TGTGCCAGCAGTTTCTCCGGAGGAGCCGGGGAGCTGTTTTTT. Amino acid sequence: CASSFSGGAGELFF.

V gene TRBV6-5 combines with J gene TRBJ2-5; 10 positions agree with TRBD1. Germline lookup yields CDR1 MNHEY and CDR2 SVGAGI. CDR3 size: 14 residues. V shed 6 bases and J 5 bases; nucleotides not matched to a gene: 6. CDR3: CASRPGTGVETQYF. As DNA, the CDR3 is TGTGCCAGCAGGCCCGGGACAGGGGTTGAGACCCAGTACTTC.

The chain recombines TRBV4-3 with TRBJ2-5; 9 bases match TRBD1. The ends lost 1 base at V and 3 bases at J; junction bases unmatched: 3. Germline CDR1 and CDR2: LGHNA and YSLEER. The CDR3 is made up of 15 amino acids. The CDR3 coding sequence is TGCGCCAGCAGCCAAGGGGACAGGGATGAAGAGACCCAGTACTTC. As protein: CASSQGDRDEETQYF.

As DNA, the CDR3 is TGCGCCAGCAGCCTCGGGACTAGCGAGGGTGAGCAGTTCTTC. This gives the protein CASSLGTSEGEQFF. The genes are TRBV4-3 and TRBJ2-1; 10 nucleotides align to TRBD2. CDR1 LGHNA and CDR2 YSLEER come from the germline V gene. Trimming cost V 4 bases and J 9 bases; bases outside gene matches: 6. The CDR3 length is 14 residues.

J is TRBJ1-3 and V is TRBV7-2, with unresolved D. The CDR3 sequence is 15 residues long. In germline, CDR1 is SGHTA, CDR2 FQGNSA. V lost 1 base, J lost 0 bases, and 7 bases lay in between. The DNA of the CDR3 is TGTGCCAGCAGCTTAGGGGCGCTCTCTGGAAACACCATATATTTT. Translating gives CASSLGALSGNTIYF. Together with reference TRBV7-2 and TRBJ1-3, the CDR3 gives the full variable domain: GAGVSQSPSNKVTEKGKDVELRCDPISGHTALYWYRQSLGQGLEFLIYFQGNSAPDKSGLPSDRFSAERTGGSVSTLTIQRTQQEDSAVYLCASSLGALSGNTIYFGEGSWLTVV.

The chain is built from TRBV30 and TRBJ1-6; 8 positions match TRBD1. The V and J ends lost 5 bases and 1 base, in that order; junction bases with no gene match: 4. Germline V gene sequence: CDR1 GTSNPN, CDR2 SVGIG (reference sequence). This CDR3 has 15 residues. CDR3 nucleotides: TGTGCCTGGGACAGGGGCGGATCCTATAATTCACCCCTCCACTTT. It yields the protein CAWDRGGSYNSPLHF.

For this clone: Relative to the germline gene, one junction end is altered; a read error may explain this. The rearrangement links TRBV2 to TRBJ2-1; D unresolved. Germline CDR1 reads SNHLY; CDR2 reads FYNNEI. The CDR3 is 11 amino acids. CDR3 region: CASREVDEQFF. CDR3 nucleotide sequence: TGTGCCAGCAGAGAAGTCGATGAGCAGTTCTTC.